This is a list of T cell receptor beta chains from one sample in a study of blood T cell repertoires in COVID-19. Assay: immunoSEQ multiplex PCR; the TCRdb copy retains only in-frame clones and omits some. The table shows 250,000 to 350,000 clones, with more than 75% occurring only once. The sequencing input was PBMCs or T cells enriched from blood (not recorded which). The receptors were gathered from an older woman in a cohort exposed to, infected with or recovered from COVID-19 (not recorded which). CDR3s include the opening cysteine and the closing phenylalanine or tryptophan. D genes are given only for firm matches. Clone sizes are given selectively: once, few, many, or a class where the clone is expanded.

size	V	J	D	DNA	CDR3
.	TRBV7-9	TRBJ2-1	TRBD1	TGTGCCAGCAGCTTAACTGGGACAGTTAATGAGCAGTTCTTC	CASSLTGTVNEQFF
.	TRBV5-6	TRBJ2-1	TRBD2	TGTGCCAGCAGCCCTTACGAGGGAGGGACCTACAATGAGCAGTTCTTC	CASSPYEGGTYNEQFF
once	TRBV27	TRBJ2-2	.	TGTGCCAGCAGTTGGGACCACAGGGCTCGGACCGGGGAGCTGTTTTTT	CASSWDHRARTGELFF
.	TRBV28	TRBJ1-6	.	TGTGCCAGCAGTTTAAGCCCAGCGGGGACCCTTTCACCCCTCCACTTT	CASSLSPAGTLSPLHF
.	TRBV4-1	TRBJ2-7	TRBD2	TGCGCCAGCAGCCCTCTCGGGGGGGATAGGGGATACGAGCAGTACTTC	CASSPLGGDRGYEQYF
.	TRBV28	TRBJ1-6	TRBD1	TGTGCCAGCAGGTGGGGCGACAGGGGGGAATCACCCCTCCACTTT	CASRWGDRGESPLHF
.	TRBV6-5	TRBJ1-6	.	TGTGCCAGCAGTTTTGACAGGCCTAGCTCACCCCTCCACTTT	CASSFDRPSSPLHF
.	TRBV30	TRBJ1-1	.	TGTGCCTGGAGTGCACAGGGCGGGAACACTGAAGCTTTCTTT	CAWSAQGGNTEAFF
.	TRBV29-1	TRBJ1-2	TRBD1	TGCAGCGTACCCACCGGGACAGGGGGCCGTGGCTACACCTTC	CSVPTGTGGRGYTF
.	TRBV21-1	TRBJ1-2	.	TGTGCCAGCAGCCCCCTGACACAGGAGAACTATGGCTACACCTTC	CASSPLTQENYGYTF
.	TRBV3-1/TRBV3-2	TRBJ2-1	TRBD2	TGTGCCAGCAGCCAAGATGGCGGGAGGAGAGTGGATGAGCAGTTCTTC	CASSQDGGRRVDEQFF
.	TRBV6-5	TRBJ1-6	TRBD1	TGTGCCAGCAGGTCAGGGGGCCGGGATTCACCCCTCCACTTT	CASRSGGRDSPLHF
.	TRBV5-4	TRBJ2-7	.	TGTGCCAGCAGCTTGGGACTCGGGAACGAGCAGTACTTC	CASSLGLGNEQYF
.	TRBV28	TRBJ2-3	TRBD2	TGTGCCAGCAGTTTAGACTCTAGCGGGAGGGCCACAGATACGCAGTATTTT	CASSLDSSGRATDTQYF
.	TRBV28	TRBJ2-7	TRBD2	TGTGCCAGCAGTACCAGCGGGAGGGTAAACGAGCAGTACTTC	CASSTSGRVNEQYF
many	TRBV10-3	TRBJ2-3	.	TGTGCCATCAGTGAGTTGAGGACAGCCCTCGGGGTGACGCAGTATTTT	CAISELRTALGVTQYF
.	TRBV5-1	TRBJ1-2	.	TGCGCCAGCAGCGTGGCAGGCTACTATGGCTACACCTTC	CASSVAGYYGYTF
.	TRBV7-3	TRBJ2-1	TRBD2	TGTGCCAGCAGCTTCAGCGGGGGGTCCTACAATGAGCAGTTCTTC	CASSFSGGSYNEQFF
.	TRBV12-2	TRBJ2-7	.	TGTGCAAGTCGACCCCCTAGAGGCTCTGAGCAGTACTTC	CASRPPRGSEQYF
.	TRBV28	TRBJ2-5	.	TGTGCCAGCAGTTCGGCAGGGTTAGGGTACCAAGAGACCCAGTACTTC	CASSSAGLGYQETQYF
.	TRBV27	TRBJ1-4	.	TGTGCCAGCGCGGGGGTTAATGAAAAACTGTTTTTT	CASAGVNEKLFF
.	TRBV27	TRBJ2-5	.	TGTGCCAGCAGTTTATTAGGACATACCCAAGAGACCCAGTACTTC	CASSLLGHTQETQYF
.	TRBV5-8	TRBJ2-3	TRBD2	TGTGCCAGCAGCTATACCGCAGGGACTAGCTTCGAAGATACGCAGTATTTT	CASSYTAGTSFEDTQYF
once	TRBV27	TRBJ2-7	TRBD1	TGTGCCAGCAGTCCCAAGACAGGGCGATACGAGCAGTACTTC	CASSPKTGRYEQYF
once	TRBV5-1	TRBJ2-7	TRBD1	TGCGCCAGCGGGGACAGTTACGAGCAGTACTTC	CASGDSYEQYF
.	TRBV2	TRBJ2-2	.	TGTGCCAGCAGTCCCGTACCTCCAGACACCGGGGAGCTGTTTTTT	CASSPVPPDTGELFF
.	TRBV7-3	TRBJ2-2	TRBD1	TGTGCCAGCAGCTGGACAGGGGCGTCCGGGGAGCTGTTTTTT	CASSWTGASGELFF